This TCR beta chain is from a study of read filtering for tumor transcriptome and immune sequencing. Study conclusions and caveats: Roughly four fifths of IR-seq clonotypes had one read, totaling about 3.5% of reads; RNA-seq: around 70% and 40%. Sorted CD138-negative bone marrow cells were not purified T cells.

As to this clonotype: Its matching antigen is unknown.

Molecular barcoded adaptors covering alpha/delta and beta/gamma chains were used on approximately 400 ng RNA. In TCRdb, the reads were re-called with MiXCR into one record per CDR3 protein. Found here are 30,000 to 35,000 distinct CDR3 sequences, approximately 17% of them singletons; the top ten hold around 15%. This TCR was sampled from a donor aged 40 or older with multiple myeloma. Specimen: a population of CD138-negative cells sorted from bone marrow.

The CDR3 is CASSGQESDIQYF. Here the CDR3 DNA reads TGTGCCAGCAGTGGACAGGAGTCTGACATTCAGTACTTC. The chain combines TRBV6-6 with TRBJ2-4, with 7 bases identical to TRBD1. This CDR3 spans 13 amino acids. CDR1 MNHNY and CDR2 SVGAGI come from the germline V gene (reference sequence). V was clipped by 5 bases and J by 8 bases; unmatched bases: 6.